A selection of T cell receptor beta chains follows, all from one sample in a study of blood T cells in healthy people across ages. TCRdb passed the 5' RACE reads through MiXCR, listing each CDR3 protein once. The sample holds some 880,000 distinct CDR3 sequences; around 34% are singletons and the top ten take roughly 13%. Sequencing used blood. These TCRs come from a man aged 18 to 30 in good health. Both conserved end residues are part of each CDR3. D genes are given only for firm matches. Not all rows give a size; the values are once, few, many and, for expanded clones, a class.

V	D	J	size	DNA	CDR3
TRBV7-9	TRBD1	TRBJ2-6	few	TGTGCCAGCAGACCCAAGTTAGGACAGGGTGCTGGGCCTGGGGCCAACGTCCTGACTTTC	CASRPKLGQGAGPGANVLTF
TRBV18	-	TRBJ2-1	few	TGTGCCAGCTCCTCAGGGGTGAATAACAATGAGCAGTTCTTC	CASSSGVNNNEQFF
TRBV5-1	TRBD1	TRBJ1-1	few	TGCGCCAGCGGACAGGGCCTGAACACTGAAGCTTTCTTT	CASGQGLNTEAFF
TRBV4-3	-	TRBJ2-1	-	TGCGCCAGCAGCCAAGATGGCGGGGCGATTGGCAATGAGCAGTTCTTC	CASSQDGGAIGNEQFF
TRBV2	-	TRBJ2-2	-	TGTGCCAGCTCCCGCTTTGTAGTCACCGGGGAGCTGTTTTTT	CASSRFVVTGELFF
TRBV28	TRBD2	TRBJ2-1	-	TGTGCCAGCAGTTTATGCTGGGCGGGGGGGGGCCTTTGTGAGCAGTTCTTC	CASSLCWAGGGLCEQFF
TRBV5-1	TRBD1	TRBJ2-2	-	TGCGCCAGCAGCCGGACGGGGACAGAACACACCGGGGAGCTGTTTTTT	CASSRTGTEHTGELFF
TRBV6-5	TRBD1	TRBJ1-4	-	TGTGCCAGCAGTTCTAGTCCCGGGACAGGGAAGGGTCAGGGTGAAAAACTGTTTTTT	CASSSSPGTGKGQGEKLFF
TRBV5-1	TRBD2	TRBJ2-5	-	TGCGCCAGCAGCATCAGGCGGGGGTACCAAGAGACCCAGTACTTC	CASSIRRGYQETQYF
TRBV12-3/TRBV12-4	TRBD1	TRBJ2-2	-	TGTGCCAGCCAAAAACTGACAGGGGGCAACACCGGGGAGCTGTTTTTT	CASQKLTGGNTGELFF
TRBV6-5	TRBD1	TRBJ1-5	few	TGTGCCAGCAGCCTCGGGACAGGGGACTATCAGCCCCAGCATTTT	CASSLGTGDYQPQHF
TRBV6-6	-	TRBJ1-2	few	TGTGCCAGCAGTCCGCGACAGATTCACGTTAACTATGGCTACACCTTC	CASSPRQIHVNYGYTF
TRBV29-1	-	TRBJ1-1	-	TGCAGCGTTGGCAGGGCCAACACTGAAGCTTTCTTT	CSVGRANTEAFF
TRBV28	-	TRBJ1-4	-	TGTGCCATACAGGGTACTAATGAAAAACTGTTTTTT	CAIQGTNEKLFF
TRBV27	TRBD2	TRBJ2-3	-	TGTGCCAGCAGAAGACGGGAGGGCACAGATACGCAGTATTTT	CASRRREGTDTQYF
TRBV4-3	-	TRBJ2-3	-	TGCGCCAGCAGCCAAGAGAAAGCTTTCACAGATACGCAGTATTTT	CASSQEKAFTDTQYF
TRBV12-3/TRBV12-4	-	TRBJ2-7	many	TGTGCCAGCAGTTACAGGGACGCCGAGCAGTACTTC	CASSYRDAEQYF
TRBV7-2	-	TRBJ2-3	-	TGTGCCAGCGGACTATCCGGCACAGATACGCAGTATTTT	CASGLSGTDTQYF